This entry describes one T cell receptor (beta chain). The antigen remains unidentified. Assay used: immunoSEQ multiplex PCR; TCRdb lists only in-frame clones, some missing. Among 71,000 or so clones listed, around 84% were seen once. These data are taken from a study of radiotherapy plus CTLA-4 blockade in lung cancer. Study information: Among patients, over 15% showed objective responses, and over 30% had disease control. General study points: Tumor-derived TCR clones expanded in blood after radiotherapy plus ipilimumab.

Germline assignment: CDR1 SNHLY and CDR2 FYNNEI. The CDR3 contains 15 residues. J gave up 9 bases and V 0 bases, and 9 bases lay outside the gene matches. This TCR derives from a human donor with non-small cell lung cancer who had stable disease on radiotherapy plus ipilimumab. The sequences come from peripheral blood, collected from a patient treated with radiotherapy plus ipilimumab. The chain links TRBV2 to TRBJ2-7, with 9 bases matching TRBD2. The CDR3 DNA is TGTGCCAGCAGTGAAGCGCTTGCGGGAGGGGGGGTGCAGTACTTC. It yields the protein CASSEALAGGGVQYF.